One and the same sample provided the 10 T cell receptor beta chains below, sequenced in a study of cytomegalovirus exposure and HLA in healthy donors. Both 60 Vbeta primers and 13 Jbeta primers went into the PCR. Data came from immunoSEQ multiplex PCR; TCRdb stores just in-frame clones and leaves some out. The table shows 150,000 to 200,000 clones, with more than 70% occurring only once. Sequencing was performed on PBMCs. The receptor source for this set is a woman aged 40 to 50 in good health and CMV-seronegative.

The chain uses TRBV7-8 and TRBJ2-5, with TRBD1 identical over 7 bases. The CDR3 covers 14 residues. Germline V gives CDR1 SGHVS, CDR2 FQNEAQ. Trimming removed 6 bases from V and 1 base from J; junction bases left unmatched: 5. The CDR3 spells CASSRGDSQETQYF. The DNA of the CDR3 is TGTGCCAGCAGTCGTGGGGACAGCCAAGAGACCCAGTACTTC. Looking up the rest from reference TRBV7-8 and TRBJ2-5 gives the full variable domain: GAGVSQSPRYKVAKRGQDVALRCDPISGHVSLFWYQQALGQGPEFLTYFQNEAQLDKSGLPSDRFFAERPEGSVSTLKIQRTQQEDSAVYLCASSRGDSQETQYFGPGTRLLVL.

Written as DNA, the CDR3 is TGTGCCAGCAGCCGAACGCGGGAGGGCAAACAGTATTTT. It is translated as CASSRTREGKQYF. V gene TRBV7-9 combines with J gene TRBJ2-3, with 9 bases lining up with TRBD2. Per the germline V gene, CDR1 is SEHNR and CDR2 is FQNEAQ (reference sequence). The CDR3 length is 13 residues. The junction had 9 bases not matched to a gene; V was cut back by 5 bases and J by 12 bases.

In its sample, this clone was seen a few times. The chain links TRBV15 to TRBJ2-1; 16 nucleotides line up with TRBD2. CDR3 length: 20 amino acids. Germline CDR1 is LNHNV and CDR2 is YYDKDF (reference sequence). With 9 bases clipped from V and 4 bases from J, the junction kept 18 bases outside the gene matches. CDR3 protein: CATRPGLAGGGQRHYNEQFF. The DNA for the CDR3 is TGTGCCACTCGGCCGGGACTAGCGGGAGGGGGACAACGCCATTACAATGAGCAGTTCTTC. The whole variable domain, filled in from reference TRBV15 and TRBJ2-1, reads DAMVIQNPRYQVTQFGKPVTLSCSQTLNHNVMYWYQQKSSQAPKLLFHYYDKDFNNEADTPDNFQSRRPNTSFCFLDIRSPGLGDTAMYLCATRPGLAGGGQRHYNEQFFGPGTRLTVL.

This chain connects TRBV19 to TRBJ1-2; the match to TRBD1 covers 7 bases. Germline CDR1 reads LNHDA; CDR2 reads SQIVND (reference sequence). Trimming took 10 bases from V and 7 from J; bases not matched to a gene: 15. The CDR3 runs 14 residues. The CDR3: CATRGDRAKGGYTF. The DNA for the CDR3 is TGTGCCACCAGGGGAGACAGGGCCAAGGGTGGCTACACCTTC.

The V gene is TRBV30, the J gene TRBJ2-2; 9 nucleotides match TRBD2. V shed 0 bases and J 7 bases; nucleotides not matched to a gene: 6. The CDR3 spans 15 residues. CDR1 and CDR2 (germline): GTSNPN, SVGIG (reference sequence). The CDR3, as DNA: TGTGCCTGGAGTGTGATAGCGGGAGTTGGCGGGGAGCTGTTTTTT. This sequence encodes CAWSVIAGVGGELFF.

The V call is TRBV2, the J call TRBJ2-2; 7 nucleotides align to TRBD2. The germline gives CDR1 SNHLY, CDR2 FYNNEI. This CDR3 region has 13 residues. V was clipped by 8 bases and J by 8 bases; unmatched bases: 8. CDR3 bases: TGTGCCAGCGGGGGGGACGCCGGGGGGGAGCTGTTTTTT. This translates into CASGGDAGGELFF.

This clone turned up a few times. The chain couples TRBV6-5 to TRBJ2-2; TRBD1 aligns across 8 bases. V trimming: 6 bases; J trimming: 5 bases; junction bases outside the gene matches: 5. The CDR3 runs to 14 residues. In germline, CDR1 is MNHEY, CDR2 SVGAGI. The CDR3: CASRQGAITGELFF. The CDR3 DNA reads TGTGCCAGCAGGCAGGGGGCGATTACCGGGGAGCTGTTTTTT.

V and J are TRBV7-9 and TRBJ2-3, with 9 bases identical to TRBD2. The V gene end was trimmed by 3 bases and the J gene end by 6 bases; junction bases not matched to a gene: 10. Germline V CDR1 and CDR2: SEHNR, FQNEAQ (reference sequence). This CDR3 region has 16 residues. The CDR3 DNA reads as TGTGCCAGCAGCTTCACCCGGGGACTAGCATCCGATACGCAGTATTTT. Translation: CASSFTRGLASDTQYF.

This chain connects TRBV28 to TRBJ1-1; 7 bases line up with TRBD1. V was clipped by 11 bases and J by 3 bases; unmatched bases: 9. The germline V gene encodes CDR1 MDHEN and CDR2 SYDVKM. This CDR3 has 13 residues. CDR3 residues: CASGGGPYTEAFF. The CDR3 DNA reads TGTGCCTCCGGAGGGGGCCCGTACACTGAAGCTTTCTTT.

This clone was observed a few times. The chain uses TRBV2 and TRBJ1-4; D is ambiguous. The CDR3 loop spans 15 amino acids. Trimming removed 6 bases at V and 0 bases at J, with 11 bases between. Germline V CDR1 and CDR2: SNHLY, FYNNEI. Written as DNA, the CDR3 is TGTGCCAGCAGAGAAAGAGTTGCAACTAATGAAAAACTGTTTTTT. Amino acids: CASRERVATNEKLFF.